The TCR beta chain under discussion was sequenced for a study of OX40 agonist ivuxolimab in advanced cancers. Study details: Patients were infused with ivuxolimab every 2 weeks at 0.01 to 10 mg/kg. People who had prior anti-PD-1, anti-PD-L1 or anti-CTLA-4 therapy could take part, and about 37% had some.

Clones were sequenced by immunoSEQ multiplex PCR, and TCRdb holds only the in-frame ones, with some missing. Here the sample spans 25,000 to 30,000 clones, about 82% being singletons. Study-wide results and limits: Relative to CD4+ cells, CD8+ T cells on average had more expanded clones.

Germline assignment: CDR1 MNHEY and CDR2 SMNVEV (reference sequence). Trimming cost V 2 bases and J 2 bases; bases outside gene matches: 2. The CDR3 totals 14 residues. Autoimmune disease history or systemic immunosuppression led to patient exclusion. This clone was seen once. Its specificity is not known. The sequencing here drew on CD4+ or CD8+ T cells sorted from blood, taken in a trial of the OX40 agonist ivuxolimab. The source of this sequence is an adult with an advanced solid tumor such as melanoma, head and neck, liver or kidney cancer. This chain uses TRBV27 with TRBJ1-2; 7 nucleotides align to TRBD1. CDR3 residues: CASSLKGQNYGYTF. The CDR3 DNA follows: TGTGCCAGCAGTTTAAAGGGACAGAACTATGGCTACACCTTC.